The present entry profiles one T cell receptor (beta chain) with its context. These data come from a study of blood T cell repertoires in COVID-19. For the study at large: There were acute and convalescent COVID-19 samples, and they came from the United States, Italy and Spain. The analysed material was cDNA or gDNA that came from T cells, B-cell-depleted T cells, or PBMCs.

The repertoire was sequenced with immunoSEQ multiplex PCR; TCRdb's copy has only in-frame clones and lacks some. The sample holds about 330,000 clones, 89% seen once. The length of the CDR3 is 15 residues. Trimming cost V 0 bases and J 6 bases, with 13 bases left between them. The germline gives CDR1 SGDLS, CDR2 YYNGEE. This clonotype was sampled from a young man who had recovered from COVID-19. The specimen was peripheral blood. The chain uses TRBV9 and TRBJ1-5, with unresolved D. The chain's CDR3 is CASSVEGVSGQPQHF. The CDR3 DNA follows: TGTGCCAGCAGCGTAGAGGGAGTTAGTGGTCAGCCCCAGCATTTT.